Listed below are T cell receptor beta chains from one sample, sequenced in a study of glioma-infiltrating T cells after dendritic cell vaccination. The method was immunoSEQ multiplex PCR; TCRdb's version includes in-frame clones alone and lacks a portion of them. The sample consists of some 90,000 clones, 80% to 90% of them appearing once. The sample in question was blood, obtained after dendritic cell vaccination. These receptors were taken from a human donor with glioblastoma. CDR3s leave out the opening cysteine and the closing phenylalanine or tryptophan. Not every row has a clone size; where given, it reads once, few, many or a size class.

CDR3aa	abundance	v_gene	j_gene
ASSLAGTSKNIQY	-	TRBV7-2	TRBJ2-4
ASSLGAQGLNTEAF	-	TRBV7-6	TRBJ1-1
ASHPRGYNSPLH	-	TRBV2	TRBJ1-6
ASSIRQAFGTIY	-	TRBV6-5	TRBJ1-3
ATGEQGSKNIQY	-	TRBV19	TRBJ2-4
ASSVEVADSPLH	once	TRBV9	TRBJ1-6
ASSPGGGANYGYT	-	TRBV7-9	TRBJ1-2
ASSPVSGAGGRETQY	-	TRBV5-1	TRBJ2-5
AIRLDYRGTEAF	-	TRBV10-3	TRBJ1-1
AISGQVGSPRDEQF	-	TRBV10-3	TRBJ2-1
ASSATGNVDTIY	few	TRBV2	TRBJ1-3
ASSTDRVYNQPQH	-	TRBV7-9	TRBJ1-5
ASSQEGSGPYEQY	few	TRBV4-1	TRBJ2-7
ASTQKETQY	-	TRBV11-2	TRBJ2-5
ASSLTAGGPDEQF	once	TRBV7-3	TRBJ2-1
AISEGQGSNQPQH	-	TRBV10-3	TRBJ1-5
AWSPVRGRGELF	-	TRBV30	TRBJ2-2
ASHPGGAGYEQY	-	TRBV18	TRBJ2-7
ASSEWASGKGETQY	-	TRBV6-1	TRBJ2-5
ASSDWTGVIYGYT	few	TRBV6-6	TRBJ1-2
ASSHRTSAYNEQF	few	TRBV4-1	TRBJ2-1
ASSRDGTSGGIGEQY	-	TRBV21-1	TRBJ2-7
ASAGLNTEAF	medium-sized	TRBV12-5	TRBJ1-1
ASSERGGGMNTEAF	-	TRBV6-1	TRBJ1-1
ASMVRREPPGADTQY	-	TRBV19	TRBJ2-3
ASSSSPGQGIGELF	-	TRBV27	TRBJ2-2
ASAYSGDTDTQY	-	TRBV4-1	TRBJ2-3
ASSQGRGFADTQY	-	TRBV14	TRBJ2-3
ASSQGVAGGADTQY	-	TRBV4-1	TRBJ2-3
AISESTLSSRAF	-	TRBV10-3	TRBJ1-1
ASSSAGEQF	-	TRBV7-7	TRBJ2-1
ASSQVASGGYEQY	-	TRBV4-2	TRBJ2-7
ASGQSKNIQY	-	TRBV2	TRBJ2-4
ASSQLEGGNYGYT	once	TRBV18	TRBJ1-2
ASSPQWGAAYEQY	-	TRBV19	TRBJ2-7
ASSPQAISGNTIY	few	TRBV5-6	TRBJ1-3
SGRGSPSTDTQY	-	TRBV29-1	TRBJ2-3
ASSSVAGGPGEQF	-	TRBV7-2	TRBJ2-1
ASSPVGQGNTEAF	-	TRBV18	TRBJ1-1
ASSRYPGQGADTQY	-	TRBV19	TRBJ2-3
ASSLGGRQPQH	-	TRBV5-6	TRBJ1-5
ASGRAGQETQY	-	TRBV5-1	TRBJ2-5
SARVLYGYT	-	TRBV20-1	TRBJ1-2
ASSRDRSPNTEAF	-	TRBV7-8	TRBJ1-1
ASSLEWSDTYNEQF	-	TRBV5-1	TRBJ2-1
AWSVTVRIRGNEQF	few	TRBV30	TRBJ2-1
ASSQDMSGGTRLEAF	-	TRBV4-2	TRBJ1-1
ASRYTGGYGYT	-	TRBV19	TRBJ1-2
ASEEGIMNTEAF	-	TRBV19	TRBJ1-1
ASPRAGGGYT	few	TRBV27	TRBJ1-2
ASSPQTSGPANTGELF	-	TRBV18	TRBJ2-2
ASRNVHGGKTYEQY	-	TRBV7-2	TRBJ2-7
ASSPGTEKLF	once	TRBV6-5	TRBJ1-4
ASGLGGEKLF	-	TRBV25-1	TRBJ1-4
ASSLATSGGAVDTQY	-	TRBV5-1	TRBJ2-3
ASSDQGNYGYT	-	TRBV2	TRBJ1-2
ASSAPDRVNYGYT	-	TRBV5-1	TRBJ1-2
ASSPVSTEAF	once	TRBV18	TRBJ1-1
ASSPEQGMGGYT	-	TRBV6-1	TRBJ1-2